Below, one TCR beta chain is given with its context. Its specificity is not known. CDR3 length equals 12 residues. Deletions cut 0 bases from V and 3 bases from J, with 3 bases between. CDR1 is ENHRY and CDR2 is SYGVKD in the germline V gene. This record comes from a study of cytomegalovirus exposure and HLA in healthy donors. Study results and limitations: Specific recognition of CMV antigens was confirmed in vitro for three chains (all CMV-associated).

Use of 60 Vbeta and 13 Jbeta primers characterized the PCR. Here immunoSEQ multiplex PCR was the method, and the copy in TCRdb shows in-frame clones only, minus some. Of fewer than 150,000 clones detected, roughly 80% appear once; the ten largest clones hold almost 7%. Sample: PBMCs. The receptor was isolated from a man aged 35 to 55 in good health and CMV-seropositive. The chain couples TRBV10-3 to TRBJ2-7; D unclear. CDR3 nucleotide sequence: TGTGCCATCAGTGAGTCTAACTACGAGCAGTACTTC. This gives the protein CAISESNYEQYF.